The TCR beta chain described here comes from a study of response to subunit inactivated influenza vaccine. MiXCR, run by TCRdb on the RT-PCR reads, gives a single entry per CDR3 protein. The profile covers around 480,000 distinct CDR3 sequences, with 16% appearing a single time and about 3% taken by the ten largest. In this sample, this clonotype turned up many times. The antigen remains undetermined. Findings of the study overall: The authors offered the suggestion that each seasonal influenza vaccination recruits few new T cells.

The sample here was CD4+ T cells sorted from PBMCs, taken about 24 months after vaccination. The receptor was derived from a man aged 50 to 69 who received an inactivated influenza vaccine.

CDR3 amino acids: CATSRHPWTDKGTQYF. The CDR3 region has the DNA TGTGCCACCAGCAGACATCCTTGGACTGACAAAGGGACCCAGTACTTC. The chain has TRBV15 and TRBJ2-5; D possibly corresponds to TRBD2 (5 bases). There are 16 residues in the CDR3. V was trimmed by 2 bases and J by 7 bases, leaving 20 bases between them. Germline V gene sequence: CDR1 LNHNV, CDR2 YYDKDF (reference sequence).